The present entry profiles one TCR beta chain with its context. The antigen is unknown. The sample comes from a study of response to subunit inactivated influenza vaccine. Study-wide points: Only a handful of new T cells, the authors suggested, are recruited with each seasonal influenza vaccination.

CDR3 length: 16 amino acids. V was clipped by 3 bases and J by 0 bases; unmatched bases: 6. Germline V lookup: CDR1 SGHRS, CDR2 YFSETQ. A single record per CDR3 protein comes from TCRdb applying MiXCR to the RT-PCR reads. This table holds roughly 550,000 distinct CDR3 sequences, around a quarter found once. The sample was also linked to a second study, of T cells expressing NK-cell markers. As that study records: TCR beta cDNA was generated via 5'RACE template switching incorporating UMIs. Sequencing of TCR beta repertoires drew on sorted CD3+CD56+NKG2C+, CD3+CD56+NKG2C- and CD3+CD56-NKG2C+ T cells. Among CD8+ T cells from over 5 donors, dominant NKG2C+ clonotypes accounted for about 1.0-7.0%.

This clonotype was sampled from a man between 45 and 60 years old who received an inactivated influenza vaccine. This chain links TRBV5-1 with TRBJ2-3, with 8 bases identical to TRBD1. The specimen comprised CD4+ T cells sorted from PBMCs, sampled 11 to 12 days after vaccination. The CDR3 reads CASSSTGAESTDTQYF. The CDR3, as DNA: TGCGCCAGCAGCTCGACAGGGGCGGAAAGCACAGATACGCAGTATTTT.